One and the same sample provided the 29 T cell receptor beta chains below, sequenced in a study of Graves' ophthalmopathy and Graves' hyperthyroidism (dated by TCRdb to 2016 to 2019). The data were produced on an Illumina HiSeq 2000. TCR beta CDR3 regions were amplified from RNA transcripts for repertoire sequencing. The first round was an RT-PCR using HTBI primers with the Qiagen OneStep RT-PCR kit, and this first round was followed by a second-round multiplex PCR, then size selection and purification. Using fastp at Q25 and MiXCR, TCRdb reprocessed the public reads and kept productive beta chains. When rows share a CDR3 protein, they turn into one entry using the most common DNA and genes. This sample is represented by around 1.1 million distinct CDR3 sequences; about 35% of them were singletons. The ten largest clonotypes hold over 8.5% of the sample. The sequenced material came from peripheral blood or thyroid tissue (not recorded which). Receptor source: an adult man with Graves' hyperthyroidism.

The chain combines TRBV4-1 with TRBJ1-5, with a possible D match to TRBD1 (6 bases). In germline, CDR1 is MGHRA, CDR2 YSYEKL. V dropped 0 bases and J dropped 5 bases, with 11 bases sitting between them. The CDR3 is 15 residues long. CDR3 residues: CASSQENRADQPQHF. The CDR3 nucleotides read TGCGCCAGCAGCCAAGAAAACAGGGCTGATCAGCCCCAGCATTTT.

The chain joins TRBV29-1 to TRBJ2-2; possibly TRBD1 for D (5 bases). Per the germline V gene, CDR1 is SQVTM and CDR2 is ANQGSEA. This CDR3 has 10 amino acids. The germline V and J ends were trimmed by 3 bases and 9 bases, with 5 bases remaining between them. CDR3 loop: CSVEDRELFF. The CDR3, as DNA: TGCAGCGTTGAGGACAGGGAGCTGTTTTTT.

This clonotype was seen only a few times. The CDR3 DNA is TGCAGCGTTGAAACTGACTCTGGAAACACCATATATTTT. Residues: CSVETDSGNTIYF. The V and J genes are TRBV29-1 and TRBJ1-3, with D uncertain. There are 13 residues in the CDR3. V was cut by 2 bases and J by 0 bases, with 5 bases left in between. The V gene's germline CDR1 is SQVTM and CDR2 ANQGSEA. The full variable domain, in which reference TRBV29-1 and TRBJ1-3 provide the parts outside the CDR3, is SAVISQKPSRDICQRGTSLTIQCQVDSQVTMMFWYRQQPGQSLTLIATANQGSEATYESGFVIDKFPISRPNLTFSTLTVSNMSPEDSSIYLCSVETDSGNTIYFGEGSWLTVV.

The chain recombines TRBV4-2 with TRBJ1-5; weak D call: TRBD1 (5 bases). The germline V gene encodes CDR1 LGHNA and CDR2 YNFKEQ. Trimming removed 1 base at V and 6 bases at J, with 10 bases between. The CDR3 is 14 amino acids. CDR3 loop: CASSQADTGQPQHF. The CDR3, as DNA: TGTGCCAGCAGCCAAGCGGACACGGGTCAGCCCCAGCATTTT.

This clonotype showed up just a few times. The gene calls are TRBV30 and TRBJ1-2, with D perhaps matching TRBD1 (6 bases). CDR1 is GTSNPN and CDR2 is SVGIG in the germline V gene (reference sequence). The CDR3 length is 13 residues. V was shortened by 1 base and J by 8 bases, with 14 bases between the two germline ends. The CDR3 here is CAWSGTGNKGYTF. DNA for the CDR3: TGTGCCTGGAGTGGTACAGGGAATAAGGGCTACACCTTC.

The rearrangement uses TRBV27 and TRBJ2-7, with TRBD1 identical over 8 bases. CDR1 MNHEY and CDR2 SMNVEV come from the germline V gene (reference sequence). The J segment lost 6 bases and the V segment lost 7 bases, leaving 8 bases of the junction unmatched. There are 13 residues in the CDR3. In DNA, the CDR3 is TGTGCCAGCACCCGTGGACAGGGTACCGAGCAGTACTTC. Its protein is CASTRGQGTEQYF.

This clonotype was detected a few times. The rearrangement joins TRBV2 to TRBJ1-5; D unresolved. The CDR3 consists of 13 residues. The germline V and J ends were trimmed by 5 bases and 3 bases, with 8 bases remaining between them. CDR1 and CDR2 from the germline V gene are SNHLY and FYNNEI. This chain's CDR3 is CASSFSYNQPQHF. CDR3 bases: TGTGCCAGCAGTTTCAGCTACAATCAGCCCCAGCATTTT.

This chain joins TRBV7-9 and TRBJ1-5; D possibly corresponds to TRBD1 (5 bases). CDR3 length equals 14 residues. The germline CDR1 and CDR2 sequences are SEHNR and FQNEAQ (reference sequence). V lost 5 bases to trimming and J lost 3 bases, with 11 bases between them. As DNA, the CDR3 is TGTGCCAGCAGCGACGACAGAGCCAATCAGCCCCAGCATTTT. Protein sequence: CASSDDRANQPQHF. Supplemented by reference TRBV7-9 and TRBJ1-5, the full variable domain reads DTGVSQNPRHKITKRGQNVTFRCDPISEHNRLYWYRQTLGQGPEFLTYFQNEAQLEKSRLLSDRFSAERPKGSFSTLEIQRTEQGDSAMYLCASSDDRANQPQHFGDGTRLSIL.

In this sample, this clonotype turned up many times. This chain joins TRBV29-1 and TRBJ1-3; no definite D call. V lost 7 bases to trimming and J lost 4 bases, with 11 bases between them. The CDR3 is 12 amino acids. Germline CDR1 reads SQVTM; CDR2 reads ANQGSEA. The chain's CDR3 is CSAHGPGNTIYF. DNA of the CDR3: TGCAGCGCCCATGGACCGGGAAACACCATATATTTT.

The V gene is TRBV2, the J gene TRBJ2-1; TRBD2 agrees at 7 bases. This CDR3 has 13 residues. V gave up 0 bases and J gave up 12 bases; unmatched junction bases: 5. Germline loops: CDR1 SNHLY, CDR2 FYNNEI. This chain's CDR3 is CASSEAQGGRQFF. CDR3 nucleotide sequence: TGTGCCAGCAGTGAAGCGCAGGGAGGGCGGCAGTTCTTC.

This chain links TRBV29-1 with TRBJ2-7; D may match TRBD1 or TRBD2 (6 bases each). V dropped 8 bases and J dropped 2 bases, with 19 bases sitting between them. Germline V gene data show CDR1 as SQVTM and CDR2 as ANQGSEA. The CDR3 has 14 amino acids. The CDR3 loop is CSLVVGGPTYEQYF. The DNA for the CDR3 is TGCAGCTTGGTGGTCGGGGGCCCTACCTACGAGCAGTACTTC.

This clonotype has a count of ten or more. This chain links TRBV19 with TRBJ1-1, with D possibly matching TRBD1 (5 bases). V lost 1 base, J lost 8 bases, and 11 bases lay in between. Germline CDR1 and CDR2: LNHDA and SQIVND (reference sequence). The CDR3 totals 13 residues. The CDR3 loop reads CASSIGGAGEAFF. The CDR3 DNA reads TGTGCCAGTAGTATAGGCGGGGCGGGAGAAGCTTTCTTT.

The rearrangement joins TRBV20-1 to TRBJ2-5, with D unclear. The germline V gene encodes CDR1 DFQATT and CDR2 SNEGSKA (reference sequence). This CDR3 has 11 residues. V lost 6 bases to trimming and J lost 3 bases, with 8 bases between them. The DNA for the CDR3 is TGCAGTGCCTCGACCAAAGAGACCCAGTACTTC. Its translation is CSASTKETQYF.

This chain connects TRBV7-2 to TRBJ1-5, with TRBD1 matching over 10 bases. Germline assignment: CDR1 SGHTA and CDR2 FQGNSA. The length of the CDR3 is 15 residues. V shed 1 base, J shed 7 bases, and the junction held 4 bases outside the gene matches. CDR3 loop: CASSLVRDRGQPQHF. DNA of the CDR3: TGTGCCAGCAGCTTAGTACGGGACAGGGGACAGCCCCAGCATTTT. Combining the CDR3 with reference TRBV7-2 and TRBJ1-5 gives the whole variable domain GAGVSQSPSNKVTEKGKDVELRCDPISGHTALYWYRQSLGQGLEFLIYFQGNSAPDKSGLPSDRFSAERTGGSVSTLTIQRTQQEDSAVYLCASSLVRDRGQPQHFGDGTRLSIL.

This clonotype came up once. V and J are TRBV14 and TRBJ1-6; TRBD1 might be the D (6 bases). The CDR3 loop spans 15 amino acids. V lost 5 bases and J 11 bases, leaving 19 bases between the germline ends. Per the germline V gene, CDR1 is SGHDN and CDR2 is FVKESK. CDR3 in DNA: TGTGCCAGCAGCGCCACAGGGCCCCCCAGAGCACCCCTCCACTTT. Amino acids: CASSATGPPRAPLHF.

The sample holds a few counts of this clonotype. V gene TRBV12-3 or TRBV12-4 combines with J gene TRBJ2-7, with TRBD2 matching over 12 bases. This CDR3 is 15 amino acids long. V shed 4 bases, J shed 5 bases, and the junction held 6 bases outside the gene matches. The CDR3 nucleotides read TGTGCCAGCAGTTACAGGACTAGCGGGATTAACGAGCAGTACTTC. Amino acids: CASSYRTSGINEQYF.

This clonotype was seen a few times. The junction and the germline gene differ at one end; a read error may be behind it. The chain links TRBV2 to TRBJ1-6; D is unresolved. CDR1 and CDR2 from the germline V gene are SNHLY and FYNNEI. The CDR3 covers 14 residues. CDR3 sequence: CASSVTENFSPLRF. CDR3 DNA: TGTGCCAGCAGTGTCACGGAGAATTTTTCACCCCTCCGCTTT. Supplemented by reference TRBV2 and TRBJ1-6, the full variable domain reads EPEVTQTPSHQVTQMGQEVILRCVPISNHLYFYWYRQILGQKVEFLVSFYNNEISEKSEIFDDQFSVERPDGSNFTLKIRSTKLEDSAMYFCASSVTENFSPLRFGNGTRLTVT.

This clonotype turned up a few times. The chain combines TRBV7-8 with TRBJ2-2, with 10 nucleotides matching TRBD1. The germline V gene has CDR1 SGHVS and CDR2 FQNEAQ. The length of the CDR3 is 19 residues. V was clipped by 5 bases and J by 4 bases; unmatched bases: 16. In DNA, the CDR3 is TGTGCCAGCAGCCATTACGCCGGGACAGGGGAGAGAGGCACCGGGGAGCTGTTTTTT. Protein sequence: CASSHYAGTGERGTGELFF.

Note on this clonotype: A much larger clone differs by one base, so this may be a read error. V gene TRBV10-3 combines with J gene TRBJ1-2, with D perhaps TRBD1 (5 bases). Germline V gene sequence: CDR1 ENHRY, CDR2 SYGVKD. The CDR3 is 13 amino acids. CDR3 residues: CAISPPGHRFFAF. DNA of the CDR3: TGTGCCATCAGTCCGCCAGGACACCGCTTCTTCGCCTTC.

A single count supports this clonotype. One junction end disagrees with the germline gene, perhaps due to a read error. The J gene is TRBJ2-5, the V gene TRBV5-1, with D possibly TRBD1 on 5 matching bases. The CDR3 length is 14 residues. Germline V lookup: CDR1 SGHRS, CDR2 YFSETQ. CDR3 sequence: CASSSEYRQETRYF. CDR3 nucleotide sequence: TGCGCCAGCAGCTCGGAGTACAGGCAAGAGACCCGGTACTTC. Combining the CDR3 with reference TRBV5-1 and TRBJ2-5 gives the whole variable domain KAGVTQTPRYLIKTRGQQVTLSCSPISGHRSVSWYQQTPGQGLQFLFEYFSETQRNKGNFPGRFSGRQFSNSRSEMNVSTLELGDSALYLCASSSEYRQETRYFGPGTRLLVL.

This clonotype has just a few counts. The chain uses TRBV7-9 and TRBJ1-5; D might be TRBD1 (6 bases). V lost 5 bases to trimming and J lost 2 bases, with 16 bases between them. The germline gives CDR1 SEHNR, CDR2 FQNEAQ (reference sequence). CDR3 length: 16 amino acids. DNA for the CDR3: TGTGCCAGCAGCCAAGAGGCAGGGGTTCGCAATCAGCCCCAGCATTTT. This encodes CASSQEAGVRNQPQHF. The full variable domain, rest sourced from reference TRBV7-9 and TRBJ1-5, is DTGVSQNPRHKITKRGQNVTFRCDPISEHNRLYWYRQTLGQGPEFLTYFQNEAQLEKSRLLSDRFSAERPKGSFSTLEIQRTEQGDSAMYLCASSQEAGVRNQPQHFGDGTRLSIL.

The chain couples TRBV7-8 to TRBJ1-2; D unclear. Germline CDR1 and CDR2: SGHVS and FQNEAQ. This CDR3 has 17 amino acids. V lost 4 bases to trimming and J lost 0 bases, with 18 bases between them. In DNA, the CDR3 is TGTGCCAGCAGCTCCCCCCCGGGCGGAATTCCTAACTATGGCTACACCTTC. This translates into CASSSPPGGIPNYGYTF.

This rearrangement joins TRBV4-3 to TRBJ1-6, with a tentative D call TRBD1 (6 bases). V lost 0 bases and J 3 bases, leaving 12 bases between the germline ends. Germline CDR1 reads LGHNA; CDR2 reads YSLEER. CDR3 size: 17 residues. The CDR3 DNA reads TGCGCCAGCAGCCAAGACCGACAGGCTCTCTATAATTCACCCCTCCACTTT. It codes for CASSQDRQALYNSPLHF.

Note on this clonotype: A much larger clone lies one base from this, so it may be a read error. In DNA form, the CDR3 reads TGTGCCAGCAGCTCGGGCAGGAGTAGGCATAATTCACCCCTCCACTTT. Translation: CASSSGRSRHNSPLHF. The chain has TRBV5-5 and TRBJ1-6; D is ambiguous. This CDR3 has 16 residues. V lost 3 bases, J lost 5 bases, and 15 bases lay in between. CDR1 and CDR2 (germline): SGHKS, YYEKEE (reference sequence).

This clonotype was counted ten times or more. The chain couples TRBV14 to TRBJ1-6, with D perhaps TRBD1 (5 bases). Per the germline V gene, CDR1 is SGHDN and CDR2 is FVKESK. This CDR3 is built from 17 residues. V dropped 0 bases and J dropped 3 bases, with 12 bases sitting between them. CDR3 residues: CASSQDGAGFYNSPLHF. The CDR3 DNA reads as TGTGCCAGCAGCCAAGACGGGGCAGGCTTCTATAATTCACCCCTCCACTTT. Based on the CDR3 plus reference TRBV14 and TRBJ1-6, the full variable domain is EAGVTQFPSHSVIEKGQTVTLRCDPISGHDNLYWYRRVMGKEIKFLLHFVKESKQDESGMPNNRFLAERTGGTYSTLKVQPAELEDSGVYFCASSQDGAGFYNSPLHFGNGTRLTVT.

The rearrangement joins TRBV4-2 to TRBJ1-3; D is unresolved. CDR1 is LGHNA and CDR2 is YNFKEQ in the germline V gene. This CDR3 has 16 residues. V was pared by 0 bases and J by 2 bases, with 11 bases between. The CDR3 region is CASSQEVAAAGNTIYF. CDR3 nucleotide sequence: TGTGCCAGCAGCCAAGAGGTTGCGGCCGCTGGAAACACCATATATTTT.

This clonotype has ten or more counts. V and J are TRBV12-3 or TRBV12-4 and TRBJ2-7, with 7 nucleotides matching TRBD1. CDR3 size: 16 residues. The J segment lost 5 bases and the V segment lost 3 bases, leaving 13 bases of the junction unmatched. CDR3 loop: CASSFEGTGDPHEQYF. The CDR3 DNA reads TGTGCCAGCAGTTTTGAGGGCACAGGGGATCCCCACGAGCAGTACTTC.

The chain combines TRBV28 with TRBJ2-7; D remains ambiguous. Trimming pared 7 bases from V and 2 bases from J, leaving 18 bases between. Germline CDR1 and CDR2: MDHEN and SYDVKM. This CDR3 has 15 residues. The CDR3 protein is CASIDGRQTPYEQYF. The DNA of the CDR3 is TGTGCCAGCATCGACGGACGCCAAACTCCCTACGAGCAGTACTTC.

A note on this clonotype: Being one base from a much bigger clone, this may be a read error. The CDR3 DNA reads TGTGCCATCAGTGGGGGGACAGGGATATTAGATTCACCCCTCCACTTT. It specifies CAISGGTGILDSPLHF. The chain joins TRBV10-3 to TRBJ1-6; TRBD1 agrees at 9 bases. Trimming removed 4 bases from V and 8 bases from J; junction bases left unmatched: 9. This CDR3 has 16 amino acids. Germline CDR1 reads ENHRY; CDR2 reads SYGVKD.